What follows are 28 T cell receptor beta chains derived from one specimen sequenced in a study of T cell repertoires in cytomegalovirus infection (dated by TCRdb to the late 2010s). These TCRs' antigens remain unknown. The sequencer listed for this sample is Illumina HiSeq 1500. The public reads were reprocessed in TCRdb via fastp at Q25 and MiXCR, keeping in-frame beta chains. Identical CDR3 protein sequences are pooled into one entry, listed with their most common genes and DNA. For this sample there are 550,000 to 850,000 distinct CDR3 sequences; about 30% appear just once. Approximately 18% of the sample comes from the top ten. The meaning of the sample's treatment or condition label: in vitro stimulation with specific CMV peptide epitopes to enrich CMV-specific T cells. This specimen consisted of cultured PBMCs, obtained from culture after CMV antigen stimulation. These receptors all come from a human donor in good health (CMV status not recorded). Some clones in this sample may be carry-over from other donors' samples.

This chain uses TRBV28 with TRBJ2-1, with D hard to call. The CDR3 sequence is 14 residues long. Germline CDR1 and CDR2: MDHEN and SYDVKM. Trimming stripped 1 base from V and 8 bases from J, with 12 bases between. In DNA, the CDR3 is TGTGCCAGCAGTTTATTGTGGCAGACGGATGAGCAGTTCTTC. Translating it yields CASSLLWQTDEQFF.

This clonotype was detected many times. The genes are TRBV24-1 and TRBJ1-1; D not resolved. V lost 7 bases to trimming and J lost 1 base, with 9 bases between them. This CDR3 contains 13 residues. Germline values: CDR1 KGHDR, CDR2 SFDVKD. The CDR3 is CATSVGGNTEAFF. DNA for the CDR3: TGTGCCACCAGCGTGGGTGGGAACACTGAAGCTTTCTTT.

The CDR3 here is CASSEAVFVGRDTDTQYF. The CDR3 DNA sequence: TGTGCCAGCAGTGAAGCGGTCTTTGTTGGCAGGGACACAGATACGCAGTATTTT. This chain joins TRBV6-1 and TRBJ2-3, with TRBD1 as a possible D gene (5 bases). The V end was cut by 0 bases, the J end by 2 bases, with 18 bases between. CDR3 size: 18 residues. Germline-derived CDR1 and CDR2 are MNHNS and SASEGT.

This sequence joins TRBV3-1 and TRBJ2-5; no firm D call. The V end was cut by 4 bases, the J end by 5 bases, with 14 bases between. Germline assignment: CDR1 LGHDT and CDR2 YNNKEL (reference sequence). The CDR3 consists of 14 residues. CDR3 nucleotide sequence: TGTGCCAGCAGCCCACTCGTGGTCGAGGAGACCCAGTACTTC. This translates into CASSPLVVEETQYF.

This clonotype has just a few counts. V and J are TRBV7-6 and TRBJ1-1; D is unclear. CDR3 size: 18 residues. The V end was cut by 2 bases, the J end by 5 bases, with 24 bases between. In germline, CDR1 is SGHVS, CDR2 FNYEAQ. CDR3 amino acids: CASSLLMWDGPSRTEAFF. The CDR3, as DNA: TGTGCCAGCAGCTTATTGATGTGGGATGGCCCCAGCAGGACTGAAGCTTTCTTT.

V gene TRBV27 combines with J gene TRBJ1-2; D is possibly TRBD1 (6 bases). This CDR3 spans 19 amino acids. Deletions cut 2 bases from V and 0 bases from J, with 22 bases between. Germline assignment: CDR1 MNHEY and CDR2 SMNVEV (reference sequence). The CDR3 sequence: CASSLGGGGAYPSNYGYTF. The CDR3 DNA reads TGTGCCAGCAGTTTAGGGGGGGGGGGCGCTTACCCGTCTAACTATGGCTACACCTTC.

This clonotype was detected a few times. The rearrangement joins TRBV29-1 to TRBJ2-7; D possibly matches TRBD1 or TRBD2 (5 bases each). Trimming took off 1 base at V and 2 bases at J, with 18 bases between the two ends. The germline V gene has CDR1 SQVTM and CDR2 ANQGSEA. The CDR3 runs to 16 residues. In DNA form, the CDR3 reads TGCAGCGTTGAAGCGGCTACGGGGCAGTCAGCCTACGAGCAGTACTTC. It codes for CSVEAATGQSAYEQYF.

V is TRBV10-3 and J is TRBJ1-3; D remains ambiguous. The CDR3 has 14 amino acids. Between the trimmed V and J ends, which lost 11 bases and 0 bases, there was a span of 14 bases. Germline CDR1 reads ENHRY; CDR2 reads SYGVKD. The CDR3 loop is CAVASEGSGNTIYF. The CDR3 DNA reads TGTGCCGTCGCGTCAGAGGGCTCTGGAAACACCATATATTTT.

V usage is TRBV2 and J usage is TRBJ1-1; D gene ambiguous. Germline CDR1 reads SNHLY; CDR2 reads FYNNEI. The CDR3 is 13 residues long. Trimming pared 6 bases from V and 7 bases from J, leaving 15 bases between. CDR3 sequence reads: CASRREKEGEAFF. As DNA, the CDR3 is TGTGCCAGCAGACGTGAGAAGGAAGGTGAAGCTTTCTTT. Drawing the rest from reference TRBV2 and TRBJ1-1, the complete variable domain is EPEVTQTPSHQVTQMGQEVILRCVPISNHLYFYWYRQILGQKVEFLVSFYNNEISEKSEIFDDQFSVERPDGSNFTLKIRSTKLEDSAMYFCASRREKEGEAFFGQGTRLTVV.

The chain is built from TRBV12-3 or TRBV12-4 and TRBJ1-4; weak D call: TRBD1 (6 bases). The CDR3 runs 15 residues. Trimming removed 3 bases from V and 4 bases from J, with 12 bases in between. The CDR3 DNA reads TGTGCCAGCAGTTTGGGGGGGCACGGTAATGAAAAACTGTTTTTT. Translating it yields CASSLGGHGNEKLFF.

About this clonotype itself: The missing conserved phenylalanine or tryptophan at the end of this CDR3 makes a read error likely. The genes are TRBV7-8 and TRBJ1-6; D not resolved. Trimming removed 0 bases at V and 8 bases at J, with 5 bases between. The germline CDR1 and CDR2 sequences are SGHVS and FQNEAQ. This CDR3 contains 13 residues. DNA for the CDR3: TGTGCCAGCAGCTTAGCGGGTGATTCACCCCTCCACATT. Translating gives CASSLAGDSPLHI.

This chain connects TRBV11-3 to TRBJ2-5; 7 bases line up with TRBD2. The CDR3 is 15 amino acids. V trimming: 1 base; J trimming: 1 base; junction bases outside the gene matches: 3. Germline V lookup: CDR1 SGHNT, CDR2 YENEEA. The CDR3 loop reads CASSLGASGQETQYF. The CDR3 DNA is TGTGCCAGCAGCTTAGGCGCTAGCGGCCAAGAGACCCAGTACTTC.

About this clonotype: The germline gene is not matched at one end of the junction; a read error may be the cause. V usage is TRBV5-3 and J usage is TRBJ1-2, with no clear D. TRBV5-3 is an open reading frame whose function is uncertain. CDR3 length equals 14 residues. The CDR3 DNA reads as TGTGCCAGCAGCTTTGGCCGCCCAGACTATGGCTACACCTTC. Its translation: CASSFGRPDYGYTF.

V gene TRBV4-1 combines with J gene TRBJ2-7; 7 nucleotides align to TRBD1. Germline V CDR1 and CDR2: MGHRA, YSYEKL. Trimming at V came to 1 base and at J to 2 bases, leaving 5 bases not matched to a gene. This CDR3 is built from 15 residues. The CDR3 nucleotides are TGCGCCAGCAGCCAAGGTTGGCAGGGGGCCTACGAGCAGTACTTC. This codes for CASSQGWQGAYEQYF.

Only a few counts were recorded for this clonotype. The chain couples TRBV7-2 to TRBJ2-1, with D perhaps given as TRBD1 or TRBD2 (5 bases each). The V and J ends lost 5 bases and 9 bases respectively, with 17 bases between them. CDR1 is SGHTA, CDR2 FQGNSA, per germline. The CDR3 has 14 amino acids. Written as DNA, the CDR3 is TGTGCCAGCAGCCCGGGACGGTCACTGGGTGAGCAGTTCTTC. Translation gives CASSPGRSLGEQFF.

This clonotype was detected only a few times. The DNA for the CDR3 is TGTGCCAGCAGACTCCGCCAAGAGACCCAGTACTTC. Encoded protein: CASRLRQETQYF. The chain uses TRBV6-6 and TRBJ2-5, with D hard to call. This CDR3 is built from 12 residues. The V and J ends lost 6 bases and 1 base respectively, with 6 bases between them. The V gene's germline CDR1 is MNHNY and CDR2 SVGAGI (reference sequence).

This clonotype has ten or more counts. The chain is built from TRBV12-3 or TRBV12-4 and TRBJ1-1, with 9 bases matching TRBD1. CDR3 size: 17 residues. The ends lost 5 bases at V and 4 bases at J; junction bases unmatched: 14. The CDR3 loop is CASSQTGTGRRGTEAFF. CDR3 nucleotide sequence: TGTGCCAGCAGTCAGACCGGGACAGGGAGGAGGGGCACTGAAGCTTTCTTT.

The CDR3 is CASRPGLAGNEQYF. In DNA form, the CDR3 reads TGTGCCAGCAGACCCGGACTAGCGGGAAACGAGCAGTACTTC. The chain employs TRBV27 and TRBJ2-7; 12 bases line up with TRBD2. Unmatched junction bases numbered 5, after V lost 6 bases and J lost 5 bases. This CDR3 contains 14 residues. Germline assignment: CDR1 MNHEY and CDR2 SMNVEV (reference sequence).

The CDR3 DNA sequence: TGTGCCAGCAGTATACTAGCGGGGGGGAGCAGGGATACGCAGTATTTT. This encodes CASSILAGGSRDTQYF. The rearrangement links TRBV6-6 to TRBJ2-3; TRBD2 agrees at 13 bases. After removal of 5 bases from V and 6 bases from J, the junction contained 8 bases not matched to a gene. CDR3 size: 16 residues. Germline CDR1 and CDR2: MNHNY and SVGAGI (reference sequence).

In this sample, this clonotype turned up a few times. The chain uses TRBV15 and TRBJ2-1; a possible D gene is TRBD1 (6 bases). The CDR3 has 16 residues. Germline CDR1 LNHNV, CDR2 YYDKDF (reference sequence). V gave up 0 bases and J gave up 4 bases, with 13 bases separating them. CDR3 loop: CATSREGASGYNEQFF. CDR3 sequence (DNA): TGTGCCACCAGCAGAGAGGGGGCGTCCGGTTACAATGAGCAGTTCTTC.

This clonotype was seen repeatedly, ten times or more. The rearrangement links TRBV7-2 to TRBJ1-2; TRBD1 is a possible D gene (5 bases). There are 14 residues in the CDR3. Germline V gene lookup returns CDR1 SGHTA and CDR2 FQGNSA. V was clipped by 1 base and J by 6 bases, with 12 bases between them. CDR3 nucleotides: TGTGCCAGCAGCTTAGGGGCCTTGGGGGATGGCTACACCTTC. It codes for CASSLGALGDGYTF.

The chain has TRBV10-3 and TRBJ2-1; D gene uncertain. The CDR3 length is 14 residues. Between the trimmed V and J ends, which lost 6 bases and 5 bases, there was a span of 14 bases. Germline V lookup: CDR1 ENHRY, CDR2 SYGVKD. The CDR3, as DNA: TGTGCCATCAGGACTCTGGCCGAGGACAATGAGCAGTTCTTC. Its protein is CAIRTLAEDNEQFF.

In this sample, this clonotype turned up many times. The CDR3 loop reads CASSLEREAGNEQFF. CDR3 DNA: TGTGCCAGCAGCCTAGAGCGGGAGGCAGGTAATGAGCAGTTCTTC. V gene TRBV7-8 combines with J gene TRBJ2-1, with 9 nucleotides matching TRBD2. CDR1 and CDR2 (germline): SGHVS, FQNEAQ. The CDR3 length is 15 residues. The ends lost 5 bases at V and 7 bases at J; junction bases unmatched: 9.

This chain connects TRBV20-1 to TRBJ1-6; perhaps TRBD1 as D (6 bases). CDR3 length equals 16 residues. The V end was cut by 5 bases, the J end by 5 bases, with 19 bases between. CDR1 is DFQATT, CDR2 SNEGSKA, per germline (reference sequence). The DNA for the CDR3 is TGCAGTGCTGTCAAACCGGGGGCGGGGAATAATTCACCCCTCCACTTT. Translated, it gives CSAVKPGAGNNSPLHF.

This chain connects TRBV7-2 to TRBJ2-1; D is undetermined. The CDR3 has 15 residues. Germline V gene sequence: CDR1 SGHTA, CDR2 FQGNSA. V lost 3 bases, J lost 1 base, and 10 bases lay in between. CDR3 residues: CASSFTVTSYNEQFF. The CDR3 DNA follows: TGTGCCAGCAGCTTCACGGTTACATCCTACAATGAGCAGTTCTTC.

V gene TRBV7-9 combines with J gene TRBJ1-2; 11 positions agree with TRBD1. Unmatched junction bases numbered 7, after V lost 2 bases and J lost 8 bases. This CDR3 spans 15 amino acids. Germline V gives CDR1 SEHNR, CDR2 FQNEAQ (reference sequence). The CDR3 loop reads CASSLTGQGALGYTF. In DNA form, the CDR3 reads TGTGCCAGCAGCTTAACCGGACAGGGGGCTTTGGGCTACACCTTC.

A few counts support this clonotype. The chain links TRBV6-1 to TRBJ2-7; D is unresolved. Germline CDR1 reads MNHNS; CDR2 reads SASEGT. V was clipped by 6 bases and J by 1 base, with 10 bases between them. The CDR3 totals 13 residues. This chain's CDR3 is CASRTPGSYEQYF. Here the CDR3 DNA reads TGTGCCAGCAGAACCCCGGGTTCCTACGAGCAGTACTTC.

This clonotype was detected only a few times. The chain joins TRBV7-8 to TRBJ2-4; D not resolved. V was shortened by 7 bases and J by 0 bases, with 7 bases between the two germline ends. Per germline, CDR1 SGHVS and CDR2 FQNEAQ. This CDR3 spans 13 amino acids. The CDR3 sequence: CASTRLAKNIQYF. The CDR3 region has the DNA TGTGCCAGCACCAGACTAGCCAAAAACATTCAGTACTTC.